This is a list of T cell receptor beta chains from one sample in a study of T-cell reconstitution after alpha-beta-depleted transplantation in children. TCRdb reprocessed the PCR reads with MiXCR, giving one entry per CDR3 protein. The data hold fewer than 700,000 distinct CDR3 sequences, with 13% observed a single time. Sequenced here: PBMCs, mostly from graft donor cells, sampled 360 days after TCRalphabeta/CD19-depleted stem cell transplant. The receptors were sampled from a male patient aged 10-17 years who had a stem cell transplant for acute myeloid leukemia, so the T cells may come from the graft donor. The conserved cysteine and the conserved F or W are not part of the CDR3 here.

v_gene: TRBV20-1
CDR3aa: SAVGTSGYNEQF

v_gene: TRBV6-6
CDR3aa: ASTENPISTDTQY

v_gene: TRBV5-1
CDR3aa: ASSPPSGSSYNEQF

v_gene: TRBV6-9
CDR3aa: GASYSGLAGGPDEQY

v_gene: TRBV12-3/TRBV12-4
CDR3aa: ASSFPRLVGTGELF

v_gene: TRBV18
CDR3aa: ASSPPTGDWETQY

v_gene: TRBV6-5
CDR3aa: ASSYTLSSHNEQF

v_gene: TRBV7-8
CDR3aa: ASSLTAFGYGYT

v_gene: TRBV25-1
CDR3aa: ASQRSPYGYT

v_gene: TRBV6-2/TRBV6-3
CDR3aa: ASSPPDRTYEQY

v_gene: TRBV4-3
CDR3aa: ASSRGVGRTYEQY

v_gene: TRBV14
CDR3aa: ASSQESKSGRAGEQF

v_gene: TRBV18
CDR3aa: ASSPAINGGAEWI

v_gene: TRBV27
CDR3aa: ASSLFAGGVDTQY

v_gene: TRBV4-1
CDR3aa: ASSPTGTQPYEQY

v_gene: TRBV6-2/TRBV6-3
CDR3aa: ASSYGTGNSLAEQY

v_gene: TRBV28
CDR3aa: ASSSIQEGPRNQPQH

v_gene: TRBV20-1
CDR3aa: SAAGPIYEQY

v_gene: TRBV29-1
CDR3aa: SVRPGGPDEQY

v_gene: TRBV18
CDR3aa: ASSPPLSGLNTGELF

v_gene: TRBV7-8
CDR3aa: ASSSKFFPTSGRGGWNEQF

v_gene: TRBV6-2/TRBV6-3
CDR3aa: ASSYRAPNEQF

v_gene: TRBV20-1
CDR3aa: SARGQVDNQPQH

v_gene: TRBV4-3
CDR3aa: ASSQESRGTYEQY

v_gene: TRBV12-3/TRBV12-4
CDR3aa: AQGTPNYGYT

v_gene: TRBV9
CDR3aa: ASSVAPERLAQETQY

v_gene: TRBV29-1
CDR3aa: SVSRGTDTQY

v_gene: TRBV28
CDR3aa: ASSPPGLHNSPLH

v_gene: TRBV7-2
CDR3aa: ASSEPPRAPY

v_gene: TRBV20-1
CDR3aa: SHEPGVRGFDGNEQF

v_gene: TRBV10-3
CDR3aa: AISEPGQGIIYEQY

v_gene: TRBV6-5
CDR3aa: ASSYWGQDYEAF

v_gene: TRBV7-9
CDR3aa: ASSTQGYEQY

v_gene: TRBV14
CDR3aa: ASSQVWRANEQY

v_gene: TRBV12-3/TRBV12-4
CDR3aa: ASSSSRDRANTYEQY

v_gene: TRBV20-1
CDR3aa: SARDIGSGETQY

v_gene: TRBV12-3/TRBV12-4
CDR3aa: ASIKGGTSGSTGELF

v_gene: TRBV12-3/TRBV12-4
CDR3aa: ASSRAGQNSNQPQH

v_gene: TRBV20-1
CDR3aa: SAPGLRISEQF

v_gene: TRBV10-3
CDR3aa: AISVESTGNYEQY

v_gene: TRBV20-1
CDR3aa: SARDDPIYNSPLH

v_gene: TRBV24-1
CDR3aa: ATSDTRTGLGNQPQH

v_gene: TRBV28
CDR3aa: ASSLSQGATDTQY

v_gene: TRBV20-1
CDR3aa: SARERANPPVKQF

v_gene: TRBV29-1
CDR3aa: SVVKDGYT

v_gene: TRBV2
CDR3aa: ASSEMRTSGSTDTQY

v_gene: TRBV7-2
CDR3aa: ASSPRTSLNTDTQY

v_gene: TRBV27
CDR3aa: ASSGGTGFYSNQPQH

v_gene: TRBV12-3/TRBV12-4
CDR3aa: ASSLYGQGFYEQY

v_gene: TRBV6-5
CDR3aa: ASSYSPSTYNEQF

v_gene: TRBV4-3
CDR3aa: ASSQDRGSWELF

v_gene: TRBV27
CDR3aa: ASSFYGIQY

v_gene: TRBV20-1
CDR3aa: SAVSSTGVTYEQY

v_gene: TRBV7-3
CDR3aa: ASSLSKGQENGNTEAF